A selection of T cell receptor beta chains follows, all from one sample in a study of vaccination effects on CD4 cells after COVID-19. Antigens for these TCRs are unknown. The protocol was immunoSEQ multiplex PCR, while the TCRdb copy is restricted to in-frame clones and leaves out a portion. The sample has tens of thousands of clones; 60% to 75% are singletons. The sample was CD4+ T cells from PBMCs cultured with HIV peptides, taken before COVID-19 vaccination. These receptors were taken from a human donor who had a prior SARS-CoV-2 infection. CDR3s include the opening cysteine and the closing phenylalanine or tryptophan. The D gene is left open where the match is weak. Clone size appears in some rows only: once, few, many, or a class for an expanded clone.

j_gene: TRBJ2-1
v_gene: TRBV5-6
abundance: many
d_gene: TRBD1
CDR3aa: CASSLTGASLYNEQFF
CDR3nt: TGTGCCAGCAGCTTAACAGGGGCCTCCCTCTACAATGAGCAGTTCTTC

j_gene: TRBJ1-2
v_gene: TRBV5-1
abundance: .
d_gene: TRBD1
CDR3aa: CASSVDRAGYGYTF
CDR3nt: TGCGCCAGCAGCGTAGACAGGGCCGGCTATGGCTACACCTTC

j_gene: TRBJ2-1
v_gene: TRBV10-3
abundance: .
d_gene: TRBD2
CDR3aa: CAISESTSGGRYNEQFF
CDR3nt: TGTGCCATCAGTGAGTCGACTAGCGGGGGGCGATACAATGAGCAGTTCTTC

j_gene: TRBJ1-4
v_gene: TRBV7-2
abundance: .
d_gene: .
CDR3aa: CASSLRTANEKLFF
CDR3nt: TGTGCCAGCAGCTTAAGGACAGCTAATGAAAAACTGTTTTTT

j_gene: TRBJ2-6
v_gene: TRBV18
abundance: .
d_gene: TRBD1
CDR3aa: CASSPLTGSGAGANVLTF
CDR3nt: TGTGCCAGCTCACCTCTGACAGGGAGTGGTGCTGGGGCCAACGTCCTGACTTTC

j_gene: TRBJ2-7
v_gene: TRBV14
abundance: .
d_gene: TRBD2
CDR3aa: CASSQGSGRLRGEQYF
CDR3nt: TGTGCCAGCAGCCAAGGGAGCGGGAGACTTCGGGGCGAGCAGTACTTC

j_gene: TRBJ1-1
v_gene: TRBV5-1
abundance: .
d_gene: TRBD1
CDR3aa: CASSLASMQGGTEAFF
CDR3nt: TGCGCCAGCAGCTTGGCCAGTATGCAGGGGGGGACTGAAGCTTTCTTT

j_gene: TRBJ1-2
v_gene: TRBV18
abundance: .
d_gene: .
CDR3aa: CASSPGEYGYTF
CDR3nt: TGTGCCAGCTCCCCGGGCGAGTATGGCTACACCTTC

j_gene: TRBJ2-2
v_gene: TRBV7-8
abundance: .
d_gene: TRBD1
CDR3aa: CASSQPDRAQPGELFF
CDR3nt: TGTGCCAGCAGCCAACCGGACAGGGCCCAGCCCGGGGAGCTGTTTTTT

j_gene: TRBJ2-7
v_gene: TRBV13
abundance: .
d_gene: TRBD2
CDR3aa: CASSLGGLAATYEQYF
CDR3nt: TGTGCCAGCAGCTTAGGAGGGCTAGCGGCGACCTACGAGCAGTACTTC

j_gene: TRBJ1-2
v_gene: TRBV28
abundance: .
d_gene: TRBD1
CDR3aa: CASSSPGQGFGYTF
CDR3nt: TGTGCCAGCAGTTCCCCCGGACAGGGCTTTGGCTACACCTTC

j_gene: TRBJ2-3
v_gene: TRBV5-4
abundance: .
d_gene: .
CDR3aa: CASNRGSTTDTQYF
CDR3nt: TGTGCCAGCAATCGCGGTAGCACTACAGATACGCAGTATTTT

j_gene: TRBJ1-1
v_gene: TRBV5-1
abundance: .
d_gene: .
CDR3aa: CASSPGQNQGTEAFF
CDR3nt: TGCGCCAGCAGCCCCGGACAGAATCAAGGTACTGAAGCTTTCTTT

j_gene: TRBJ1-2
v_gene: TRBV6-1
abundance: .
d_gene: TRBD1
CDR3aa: CASSQDRDRARYGYTF
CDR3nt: TGTGCCAGCAGTCAAGACCGGGACAGGGCTCGCTATGGCTACACCTTC

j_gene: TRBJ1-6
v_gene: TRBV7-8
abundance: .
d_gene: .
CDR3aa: CASSLVAGHAVSPLHF
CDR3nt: TGTGCCAGCAGCTTAGTTGCAGGACACGCGGTGTCACCCCTCCACTTT

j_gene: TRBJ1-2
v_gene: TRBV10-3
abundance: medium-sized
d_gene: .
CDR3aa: CAIRDGGLGGYGYTF
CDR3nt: TGTGCCATCAGGGATGGGGGCCTAGGGGGATATGGCTACACCTTC

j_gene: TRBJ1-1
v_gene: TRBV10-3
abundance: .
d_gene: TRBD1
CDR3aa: CAISEIWDSEAFF
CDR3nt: TGTGCCATCAGTGAAATATGGGACAGCGAAGCTTTCTTT

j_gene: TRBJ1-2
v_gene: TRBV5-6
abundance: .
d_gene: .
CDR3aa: CASSHQQNYGYTF
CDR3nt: TGTGCCAGCAGCCATCAGCAAAACTATGGCTACACCTTC

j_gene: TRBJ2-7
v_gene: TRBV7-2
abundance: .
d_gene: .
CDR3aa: CASSLVQTEQYF
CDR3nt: TGTGCCAGCAGCTTAGTGCAAACCGAGCAGTACTTC

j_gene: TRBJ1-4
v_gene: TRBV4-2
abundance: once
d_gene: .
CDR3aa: CASSVRPAAGRDEKLFF
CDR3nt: TGTGCCAGCAGCGTGCGACCGGCAGCGGGCCGGGATGAAAAACTGTTTTTT

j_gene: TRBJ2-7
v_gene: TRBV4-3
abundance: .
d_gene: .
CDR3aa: CASSQDIGQLYEQYF
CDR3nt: TGCGCCAGCAGCCAAGATATCGGACAGCTCTACGAGCAGTACTTC

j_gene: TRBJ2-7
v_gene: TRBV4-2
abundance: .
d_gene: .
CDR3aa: CASSQQGQGLSYEQYF
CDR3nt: TGTGCCAGCAGCCAACAAGGTCAGGGGCTCTCCTACGAGCAGTACTTC

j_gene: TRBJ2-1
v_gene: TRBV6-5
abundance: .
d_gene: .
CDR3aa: CASSSAQFVGGNEQFF
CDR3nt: TGTGCCAGCAGTTCCGCACAATTTGTTGGGGGCAATGAGCAGTTCTTC

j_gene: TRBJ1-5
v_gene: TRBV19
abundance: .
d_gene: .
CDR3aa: CASSLWTSDQPQHF
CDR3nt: TGTGCCAGTAGTTTGTGGACATCAGATCAGCCCCAGCATTTT

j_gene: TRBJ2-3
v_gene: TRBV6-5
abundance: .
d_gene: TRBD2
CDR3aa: CASSPTSGGTDTQYF
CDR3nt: TGTGCCAGCAGCCCGACTAGCGGAGGCACAGATACGCAGTATTTT

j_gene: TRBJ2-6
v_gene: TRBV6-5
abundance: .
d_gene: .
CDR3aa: CASRYRISGANVLTF
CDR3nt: TGTGCCAGCAGATACAGGATCTCTGGGGCCAACGTCCTGACTTTC

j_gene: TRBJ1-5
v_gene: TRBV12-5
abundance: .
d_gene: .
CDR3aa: CASGWTEQPQHF
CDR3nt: TGTGCTAGTGGTTGGACGGAGCAGCCCCAGCATTTT

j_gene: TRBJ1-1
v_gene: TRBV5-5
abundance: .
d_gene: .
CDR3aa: CASSFGSPLEVNTEAFF
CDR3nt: TGTGCCAGCAGCTTTGGCAGCCCCTTAGAAGTGAACACTGAAGCTTTCTTT

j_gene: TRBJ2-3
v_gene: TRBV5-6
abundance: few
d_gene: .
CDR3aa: CASSSRSRRYF
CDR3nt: TGTGCCAGCAGCTCACGGTCCCGACGGTATTTT

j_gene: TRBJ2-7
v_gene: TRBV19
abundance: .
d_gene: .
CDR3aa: CASSRAAPSYEQYF
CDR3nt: TGTGCCAGTAGCCGGGCCGCTCCATCCTACGAGCAGTACTTC

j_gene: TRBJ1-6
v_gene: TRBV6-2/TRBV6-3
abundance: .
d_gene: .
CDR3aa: CASSYFPGTINSPLHF
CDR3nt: TGTGCCAGCAGTTATTTTCCAGGAACCATCAATTCACCCCTCCACTTT

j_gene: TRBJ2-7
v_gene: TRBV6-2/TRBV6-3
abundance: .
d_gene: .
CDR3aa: CASSRQSYEQYF
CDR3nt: TGTGCCAGCAGCCGACAGTCGTACGAGCAGTACTTC

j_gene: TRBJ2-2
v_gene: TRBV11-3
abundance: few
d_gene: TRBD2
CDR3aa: CASSLARSGGSNTGELFF
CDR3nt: TGTGCCAGCAGCTTAGCGAGGTCGGGCGGGAGTAACACCGGGGAGCTGTTTTTT

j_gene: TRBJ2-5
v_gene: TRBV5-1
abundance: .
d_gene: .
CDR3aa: CASSLAEGLTQYF
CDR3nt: TGCGCCAGCAGCTTGGCCGAGGGACTCACCCAGTACTTC

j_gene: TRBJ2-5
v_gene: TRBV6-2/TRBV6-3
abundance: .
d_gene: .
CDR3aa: CASSYIGTLREETQYF
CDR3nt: TGTGCCAGCAGTTACATCGGGACACTTCGTGAAGAGACCCAGTACTTC

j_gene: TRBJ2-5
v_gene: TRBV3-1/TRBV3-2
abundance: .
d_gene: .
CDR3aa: CASSQVGAVETQYF
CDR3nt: TGTGCCAGCAGCCAAGTTGGAGCCGTAGAGACCCAGTACTTC

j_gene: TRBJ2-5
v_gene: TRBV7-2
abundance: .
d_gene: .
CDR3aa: CASSLAWGGASETQYF
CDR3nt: TGTGCCAGCAGCTTAGCATGGGGGGGGGCCTCTGAGACCCAGTACTTC

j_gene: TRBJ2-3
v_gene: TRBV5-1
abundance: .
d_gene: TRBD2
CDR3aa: CASSLSPPSLAGDQYF
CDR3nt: TGCGCCAGCAGCTTGTCTCCCCCCTCACTAGCGGGGGACCAGTATTTT

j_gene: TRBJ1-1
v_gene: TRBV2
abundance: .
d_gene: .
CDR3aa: CASSLLRGGTEAFF
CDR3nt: TGTGCCAGCAGTCTTCTTCGGGGAGGGACTGAAGCTTTCTTT

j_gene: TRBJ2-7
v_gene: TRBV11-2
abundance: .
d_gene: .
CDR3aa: CASSSIRTGGYEQYF
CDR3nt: TGTGCCAGCAGCTCGATCCGCACCGGGGGTTACGAGCAGTACTTC

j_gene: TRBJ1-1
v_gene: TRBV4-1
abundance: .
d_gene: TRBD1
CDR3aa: CATQRQGEGNTEAFF
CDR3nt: TGCGCCACCCAAAGACAGGGAGAGGGGAACACTGAAGCTTTCTTT

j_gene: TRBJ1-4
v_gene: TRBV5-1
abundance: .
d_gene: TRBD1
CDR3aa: CASSPGQGEEKLFF
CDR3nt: TGCGCCAGCAGCCCGGGACAGGGGGAAGAAAAACTGTTTTTT

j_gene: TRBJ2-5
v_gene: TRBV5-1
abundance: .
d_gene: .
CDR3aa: CASSLNRYRGFLEETQYF
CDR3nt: TGCGCCAGCAGCTTGAATCGCTACCGGGGGTTTTTGGAAGAGACCCAGTACTTC

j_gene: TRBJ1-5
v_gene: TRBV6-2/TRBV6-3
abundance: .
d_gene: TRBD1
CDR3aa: CASSYVMGQGVNQPQHF
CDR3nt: TGTGCCAGCAGTTACGTGATGGGACAGGGGGTCAATCAGCCCCAGCATTTT

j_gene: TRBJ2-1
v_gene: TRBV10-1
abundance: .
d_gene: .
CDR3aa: CASRQQLGTPNNEQFF
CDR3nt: TGCGCCAGCAGGCAACAACTCGGGACTCCCAACAATGAGCAGTTCTTC

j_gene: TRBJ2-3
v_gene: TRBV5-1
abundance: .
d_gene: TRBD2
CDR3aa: CASGHGLAVTDTQYF
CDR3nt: TGCGCCAGCGGGCATGGACTAGCCGTAACAGATACGCAGTATTTT

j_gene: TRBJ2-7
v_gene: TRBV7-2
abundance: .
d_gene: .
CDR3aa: CASSNYEQYF
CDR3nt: TGTGCCAGCAGCAACTACGAGCAGTACTTC

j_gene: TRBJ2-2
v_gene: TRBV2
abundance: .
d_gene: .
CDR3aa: CASKEGQNTGELFF
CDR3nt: TGTGCCAGCAAAGAGGGACAGAACACCGGGGAGCTGTTTTTT

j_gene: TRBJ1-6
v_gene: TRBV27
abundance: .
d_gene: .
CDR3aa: CASSLRDRRYNSPLHF
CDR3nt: TGTGCCAGCAGTCTAAGAGACAGGCGATATAATTCACCCCTCCACTTT

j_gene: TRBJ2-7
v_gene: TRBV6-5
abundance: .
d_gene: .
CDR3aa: CATGRAGTYEQYF
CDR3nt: TGTGCCACCGGCCGTGCCGGCACCTACGAGCAGTACTTC

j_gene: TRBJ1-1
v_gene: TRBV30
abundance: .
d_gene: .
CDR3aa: CAWSGTLRHTEAFF
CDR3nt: TGTGCCTGGAGTGGAACATTGCGGCACACTGAAGCTTTCTTT

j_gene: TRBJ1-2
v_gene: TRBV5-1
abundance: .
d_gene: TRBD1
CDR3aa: CASSPEAGTGGDGYTF
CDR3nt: TGCGCCAGCAGCCCCGAGGCTGGGACAGGGGGTGACGGCTACACCTTC